This passage covers 3 T cell receptor beta chains from one sample sequenced in a study of spatial heterogeneity in lung cancer. Regarding the study as a whole: How many expanded intratumoral alpha and beta TCRs were present tracked the tumor mutation count, which was a count of nonsynonymous mutations.

Each CDR3 protein gets one entry after TCRdb re-called the 5' RACE reads with MiXCR. The sample lists about 9,800 distinct CDR3 sequences, approximately 53% occurring once. Time point indicated: sample taken at primary tumor resection. The antigens these receptors bind are not known. This material consisted of lung tumor tissue, taken at surgery. These receptors were collected from a female donor with early-stage non-small cell lung cancer.

In regard to this clonotype: Because the library targeted alpha chains, this beta chain is an off-target read whose size means little. The chain recombines TRBV7-3 with TRBJ1-2, with TRBD1 as a possible D gene (5 bases). The V gene's germline CDR1 is SGHTA and CDR2 FQGTGA. The CDR3 extends over 13 amino acids. V dropped 0 bases and J dropped 11 bases, with 13 bases sitting between them. The chain's CDR3 is CASSLTKRGQYTF. The DNA of the CDR3 is TGTGCCAGCAGCTTAACCAAACGGGGCCAATACACCTTC.

The table lists this clonotype with a few counts. Being off target in a library aimed at alpha chains, this beta chain has a size of little meaning. The rearrangement links TRBV7-8 to TRBJ2-5; D tentatively fits TRBD1 or TRBD2 (6 bases each). Per the germline V gene, CDR1 is SGHVS and CDR2 is FQNEAQ. Trimming removed 5 bases at V and 4 bases at J, with 14 bases between. The CDR3 length is 14 residues. CDR3 sequence: CASSAKGGRETQYF. The CDR3 DNA sequence: TGTGCCAGCAGCGCAAAGGGGGGCAGAGAGACCCAGTACTTC.

This clonotype was observed a handful of times. Little can be read into the size of this beta chain, an off-target read in a library designed for alpha chains. The chain combines TRBV10-3 with TRBJ1-2, with D possibly matching TRBD1 (6 bases). This CDR3 has 13 residues. Trimming pared 6 bases from V and 5 bases from J, leaving 13 bases between. In germline, CDR1 is ENHRY, CDR2 SYGVKD. The CDR3 is CAIRSGVGYGYTF. CDR3 nucleotide sequence: TGTGCCATCAGATCAGGGGTAGGATATGGCTACACCTTC.